This T cell receptor beta chain stems from a study of blood T cell repertoires in COVID-19. Deletions cut 6 bases from V and 0 bases from J, with 6 bases between. Germline lookup yields CDR1 MDHEN and CDR2 SYDVKM. This CDR3 is built from 13 residues. This clone came up once. Other DNA sequences within the sample encode an identical CDR3. TCRdb keeps only in-frame clones here, not all; method: immunoSEQ multiplex PCR. The table lists some 50,000 clones, about 83% of them singletons. Material: peripheral blood. The gene calls are TRBV28 and TRBJ1-5; D is possibly TRBD1 (6 bases). This TCR derives from a man in his forties or fifties with acute or convalescent COVID-19. The DNA of the CDR3 is TGTGCCAGCAGAGGGGGTAGCAATCAGCCCCAGCATTTT. Its translation: CASRGGSNQPQHF.